The 18 T cell receptor beta chains below all came from one sample that was sequenced in a study of response to subunit inactivated influenza vaccine. Each CDR3 protein gets one entry after TCRdb re-called the RT-PCR reads with MiXCR. The data contain about 650,000 distinct CDR3 sequences, around 15% of them singletons. The sample here was PBMCs from blood, taken less than 15 days before vaccination. Source of these receptors: a man aged 45 to 65 who received an inactivated influenza vaccine.

This clonotype was observed a few times. The chain joins TRBV12-3 or TRBV12-4 to TRBJ2-3; TRBD1 is a possible D gene (6 bases). Trimming left V 5 bases short and J 1 base short, with 10 bases between. This CDR3 contains 14 residues. The CDR3 sequence: CASSDRPRTDTQYF. CDR3 in DNA: TGTGCCAGCAGTGACAGGCCCCGCACAGATACGCAGTATTTT.

This clonotype was counted a few times. The CDR3 region is CASSVVGEAADTQYF. CDR3 coding DNA: TGTGCCAGCAGCGTAGTAGGGGAGGCGGCAGATACGCAGTATTTT. The chain uses TRBV9 and TRBJ2-3; TRBD2 is a possible D gene (6 bases). Trimming cost V 0 bases and J 4 bases, with 12 bases left between them. The CDR3 totals 15 residues. Germline loops: CDR1 SGDLS, CDR2 YYNGEE. The full variable domain, with the rest looked up from reference TRBV9 and TRBJ2-3, is DSGVTQTPKHLITATGQRVTLRCSPRSGDLSVYWYQQSLDQGLQFLIQYYNGEERAKGNILERFSAQQFPDLHSELNLSSLELGDSALYFCASSVVGEAADTQYFGPGTRLTVL.

V is TRBV7-6 and J is TRBJ2-3; possibly TRBD1 or TRBD2 for D (6 bases each). The germline V gene encodes CDR1 SGHVS and CDR2 FNYEAQ. The ends were cut back, 7 bases at V and 0 bases at J, with 14 bases in the middle. The CDR3 length is 15 residues. The CDR3 DNA reads as TGTGCCAGCACTTCATCGGGGGCCAGCACAGATACGCAGTATTTT. It codes for CASTSSGASTDTQYF.

This clonotype has ten or more counts. At one end the junction does not follow the germline gene, possibly because of a read error. The rearrangement links TRBV5-1 to TRBJ2-5; D ambiguous. This CDR3 is 11 amino acids long. Per the germline V gene, CDR1 is SGHRS and CDR2 is YFSETQ. CDR3 DNA sequence: TGTGCCAGCAGTTTGGTCGAGACCCAGTACTTC. Encoded protein: CASSLVETQYF. Drawing the rest from reference TRBV5-1 and TRBJ2-5, the complete variable domain is KAGVTQTPRYLIKTRGQQVTLSCSPISGHRSVSWYQQTPGQGLQFLFEYFSETQRNKGNFPGRFSGRQFSNSRSEMNVSTLELGDSALYLCASSLVETQYFGPGTRLLVL.

This sequence joins TRBV4-1 and TRBJ1-6, with D tentatively TRBD1 (6 bases). V lost 2 bases, J lost 7 bases, and 12 bases lay in between. This CDR3 has 15 amino acids. Looked up from germline, CDR1 is MGHRA and CDR2 is YSYEKL. CDR3 nucleotide sequence: TGCGCCAGCAGCCAACCGGGACAATTAAATTCACCCCTCCACTTT. This sequence encodes CASSQPGQLNSPLHF.

J is TRBJ1-2 and V is TRBV7-2, with a weak D call TRBD1 (6 bases). Germline V gene data show CDR1 as SGHTA and CDR2 as FQGNSA. V was cut by 5 bases and J by 6 bases, with 16 bases left in between. The CDR3 consists of 14 residues. The CDR3 sequence: CASSLYRQADGYTF. In DNA form, the CDR3 reads TGTGCCAGCAGCCTATACAGACAGGCCGATGGCTACACCTTC.

The rearrangement joins TRBV27 to TRBJ2-6; perhaps TRBD1 as D (5 bases). CDR1 MNHEY and CDR2 SMNVEV come from the germline V gene (reference sequence). The V end was cut by 11 bases, the J end by 0 bases, with 14 bases between. There are 15 residues in the CDR3. CDR3 DNA sequence: TGTGCCCGTCACTTCAGGGACTCTGGGGCCAACGTCCTGACTTTC. Translated, it gives CARHFRDSGANVLTF. Complete variable domain (other parts from reference TRBV27 and TRBJ2-6): EAQVTQNPRYLITVTGKKLTVTCSQNMNHEYMSWYRQDPGLGLRQIYYSMNVEVTDKGDVPEGYKVSRKEKRNFPLILESPSPNQTSLYFCARHFRDSGANVLTFGAGSRLTVL.

This chain uses TRBV7-9 with TRBJ2-3; D remains ambiguous. Trimming left V 6 bases short and J 2 bases short, with 9 bases between. This CDR3 contains 13 residues. CDR1 is SEHNR and CDR2 is FQNEAQ in the germline V gene (reference sequence). In DNA form, the CDR3 reads TGTGCCAGCAGAGGCCCGGTCACAGATACGCAGTATTTT. This translates into CASRGPVTDTQYF.

The chain couples TRBV7-2 to TRBJ2-7; possible D gene TRBD2, 6 bases. The length of the CDR3 is 15 residues. V was trimmed by 3 bases and J by 4 bases, leaving 16 bases between them. CDR1 is SGHTA and CDR2 is FQGNSA in the germline V gene. The CDR3 is CASSLRDVVGYEQYF. CDR3 DNA sequence: TGTGCCAGCAGCTTGCGGGACGTCGTTGGTTACGAGCAGTACTTC.

In its sample, this clonotype was seen a few times. The chain is built from TRBV10-3 and TRBJ2-1; D may be TRBD1 (6 bases). V lost 5 bases to trimming and J lost 4 bases, with 15 bases between them. This CDR3 has 15 amino acids. Germline lookup yields CDR1 ENHRY and CDR2 SYGVKD. In DNA, the CDR3 is TGTGCCATCAGTAATACAGGGCCGGGATACAATGAGCAGTTCTTC. Amino acids: CAISNTGPGYNEQFF.

A few counts support this clonotype. This chain links TRBV2 with TRBJ2-7; possibly TRBD1 for D (5 bases). The CDR3 has 16 amino acids. Per germline, CDR1 SNHLY and CDR2 FYNNEI. V was trimmed by 4 bases and J by 4 bases, leaving 20 bases between them. The CDR3 region has the DNA TGTGCCAGCAGTGCAGGGTCAGCTATCTTATCGTACGAGCAGTACTTC. It yields the protein CASSAGSAILSYEQYF. The variable domain in full, with the rest retrieved from reference TRBV2 and TRBJ2-7, is EPEVTQTPSHQVTQMGQEVILRCVPISNHLYFYWYRQILGQKVEFLVSFYNNEISEKSEIFDDQFSVERPDGSNFTLKIRSTKLEDSAMYFCASSAGSAILSYEQYFGPGTRLTVT.

This chain uses TRBV28 with TRBJ2-5; weak D call: TRBD2 (7 bases). The V and J ends lost 3 bases and 5 bases respectively, with 16 bases between them. CDR1 and CDR2 (germline): MDHEN, SYDVKM. The CDR3 runs to 15 residues. The CDR3 reads CASSLNRGALETQYF. DNA for the CDR3: TGTGCCAGCAGTTTGAATCGGGGGGCATTGGAGACCCAGTACTTC.

The J gene is TRBJ2-3, the V gene TRBV29-1, with TRBD2 as a possible D gene (6 bases). The V end was cut by 7 bases, the J end by 5 bases, with 22 bases between. Germline CDR1 and CDR2: SQVTM and ANQGSEA. This CDR3 contains 15 residues. DNA of the CDR3: TGCAGCGGGGGGGTCGGCGCAATTCAAGGAGATACGCAGTATTTT. Its protein is CSGGVGAIQGDTQYF.

The V call is TRBV7-9, the J call TRBJ2-4; D possibly corresponds to TRBD1 (6 bases). The germline V and J ends were trimmed by 5 bases and 8 bases, with 22 bases remaining between them. Germline CDR1 SEHNR, CDR2 FQNEAQ (reference sequence). The CDR3 sequence is 16 residues long. CDR3 sequence: CASSVYTGRVKDIQYF. CDR3 DNA sequence: TGTGCCAGCAGCGTCTATACAGGGCGCGTAAAAGACATTCAGTACTTC.

The chain joins TRBV24-1 to TRBJ2-5; tentatively, D is TRBD1 (5 bases). The CDR3 extends over 15 amino acids. Trimming took off 3 bases at V and 5 bases at J, with 15 bases between the two ends. CDR1 and CDR2 from the germline V gene are KGHDR and SFDVKD. The CDR3 sequence is CATSDMTGAGETQYF. CDR3 DNA: TGTGCCACCAGTGATATGACTGGGGCTGGGGAGACCCAGTACTTC.

As DNA, the CDR3 is TGCGCCAGCTCCCCGCGGGCAGCCATTAACACCGGGGAGCTGTTTTTT. Translation gives CASSPRAAINTGELFF. This chain connects TRBV5-1 to TRBJ2-2, with a weak D call TRBD2 (5 bases). The length of the CDR3 is 16 residues. Trimming stripped 7 bases from V and 2 bases from J, with 18 bases between. The germline V gene has CDR1 SGHRS and CDR2 YFSETQ.

The CDR3 sequence is CASSWDSPYNEQFF. The CDR3, as DNA: TGTGCCAGCAGTTGGGACAGCCCCTACAATGAGCAGTTCTTC. The V gene is TRBV27, the J gene TRBJ2-1, with 7 bases aligning to TRBD1. This CDR3 has 14 amino acids. V was clipped by 4 bases and J by 2 bases; unmatched bases: 2. Looked up from germline, CDR1 is MNHEY and CDR2 is SMNVEV (reference sequence).

This clonotype was counted only a few times. This chain joins TRBV5-1 and TRBJ2-7; 8 bases match TRBD1. The V segment lost 4 bases and the J segment 2 bases; nucleotides outside the gene matches: 8. CDR1 and CDR2 from the germline V gene are SGHRS and YFSETQ. The CDR3 contains 15 residues. The CDR3 DNA sequence: TGCGCCAGCAGCAAAGGGACAGGCGGGACCTACGAGCAGTACTTC. Translating it yields CASSKGTGGTYEQYF.